The rows below give T cell receptor beta chains drawn from one sample of a study of cytomegalovirus exposure and HLA in healthy donors. Sequencing was performed with immunoSEQ multiplex PCR; in TCRdb, only in-frame clones are kept and a portion is missing. Among about 150,000 clones, approximately 85% were seen once, and the ten largest hold roughly 6.3%. Sequencing was performed on PBMCs. These receptors all come from a man between 50 and 59 years old in good health and CMV-seropositive. Each CDR3 is given with its conserved first and last residue. D genes are given only for firm matches. Expanded clones get a size class; other rows say once, few or many, or leave the size out.

>NA|TRBJ2-7|once|TRBV9
CASSVGSARLYEQYF
TGTGCCAGCAGCGTAGGAAGCGCCCGACTCTACGAGCAGTACTTC
>NA|TRBJ2-1|NA|TRBV10-2
CASSARYEQFF
TGCGCCAGCAGTGCCCGTTATGAGCAGTTCTTC
>NA|TRBJ2-1|few|TRBV7-9
CSSSTPPDSVKGEQFF
TGTTCCAGCAGCACTCCCCCCGACAGCGTGAAAGGTGAGCAGTTCTTC
>NA|TRBJ1-2|NA|TRBV27
CASSLYPGVGYTF
TGTGCCAGCAGTTTATACCCAGGGGTCGGCTACACCTTC
>NA|TRBJ1-2|NA|TRBV12-5
CASGSGAPRDGYTF
TGTGCTAGTGGTTCAGGGGCCCCTAGGGACGGCTACACCTTC
>NA|TRBJ1-4|NA|TRBV18
CASSTGGILANEKLFF
TGTGCCAGCTCAACAGGAGGGATCTTAGCTAATGAAAAACTGTTTTTT
>TRBD1|TRBJ2-7|few|TRBV4-1
CASSQGNRGNEQYF
TGCGCCAGCAGCCAAGGAAACAGGGGGAACGAGCAGTACTTC
>NA|TRBJ1-2|NA|TRBV6-6
CASSYGHHTF
TGTGCCAGCAGTTATGGCCACCACACCTTC
>NA|TRBJ2-7|NA|TRBV11-2
CASSLDSNLASSYEQYF
TGTGCCAGCAGCTTAGACAGCAACTTAGCGAGCTCCTACGAGCAGTACTTC
>NA|TRBJ2-7|NA|TRBV7-8
CASSTTRQSEQYF
TGTGCCAGCAGCACGACGAGACAGTCCGAGCAGTACTTC
>TRBD2|TRBJ2-1|once|TRBV5-1
CASSLISGIRSYNEQFF
TGCGCCAGCAGCTTGATTAGCGGGATCAGGTCCTACAATGAGCAGTTCTTC
>NA|TRBJ2-7|NA|TRBV21-1
CASYPTPQEAYEQYF
TGTGCCAGCTACCCTACTCCCCAGGAAGCCTACGAGCAGTACTTC
>TRBD2|TRBJ2-4|few|TRBV4-2
CASSQENTGTSKNIQYF
TGTGCCAGCAGCCAAGAAAATACCGGGACTAGCAAAAACATTCAGTACTTC
>TRBD2|TRBJ2-7|NA|TRBV7-6
CASSLAGWASGYEQYF
TGTGCCAGCAGCTTAGCGGGGTGGGCTAGCGGGTACGAGCAGTACTTC
>NA|TRBJ1-4|NA|TRBV28
CASSGSGGGTEKLFF
TGTGCCAGCAGTGGATCTGGGGGGGGAACCGAAAAACTGTTTTTT
>NA|TRBJ2-1|NA|TRBV10-3
CAIQGPGDSYNEQFF
TGTGCCATACAGGGGCCGGGGGACTCCTACAATGAGCAGTTCTTC
>TRBD2|TRBJ2-7|NA|TRBV28
CASSLYLAGPSYEQYF
TGTGCCAGCAGTTTATACCTAGCGGGGCCCTCCTACGAGCAGTACTTC